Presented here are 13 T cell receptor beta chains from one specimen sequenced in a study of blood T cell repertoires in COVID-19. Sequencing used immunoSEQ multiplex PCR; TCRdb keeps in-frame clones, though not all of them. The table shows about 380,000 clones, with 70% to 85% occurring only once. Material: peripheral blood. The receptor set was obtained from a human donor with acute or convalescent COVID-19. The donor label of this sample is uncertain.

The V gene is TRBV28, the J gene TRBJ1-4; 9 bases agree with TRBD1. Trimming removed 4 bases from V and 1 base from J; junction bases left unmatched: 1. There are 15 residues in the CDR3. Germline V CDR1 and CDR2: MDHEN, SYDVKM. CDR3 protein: CASSSDRGTNEKLFF. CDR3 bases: TGTGCCAGCAGTTCGGACAGGGGAACTAATGAAAAACTGTTTTTT.

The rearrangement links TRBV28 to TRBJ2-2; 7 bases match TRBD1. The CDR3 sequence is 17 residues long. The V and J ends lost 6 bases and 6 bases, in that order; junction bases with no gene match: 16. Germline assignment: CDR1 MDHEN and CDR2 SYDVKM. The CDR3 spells CASRRYLTGDGAGELFF. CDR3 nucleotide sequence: TGTGCCAGCAGACGCTACCTCACAGGGGACGGGGCCGGGGAGCTGTTTTTT.

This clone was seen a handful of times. CDR3 residues: CASSLVITSNEQFF. The CDR3 nucleotides read TGTGCCAGCAGCTTAGTGATCACCAGCAATGAGCAGTTCTTC. V usage is TRBV11-2 and J usage is TRBJ2-1, with no clear D. Germline-derived CDR1 and CDR2 are SGHAT and FQNNGV. The CDR3 loop spans 14 amino acids. Trimming left V 1 base short and J 6 bases short, with 10 bases between.

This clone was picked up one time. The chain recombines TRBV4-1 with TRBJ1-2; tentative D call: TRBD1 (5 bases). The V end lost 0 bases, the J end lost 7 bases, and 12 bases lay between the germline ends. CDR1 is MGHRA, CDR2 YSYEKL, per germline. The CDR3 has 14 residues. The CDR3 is CASSQEAGGSGYTF. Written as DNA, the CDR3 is TGCGCCAGCAGCCAAGAGGCGGGGGGTAGTGGCTACACCTTC.

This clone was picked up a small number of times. The CDR3 DNA sequence: TGTGCCAGCAGGCCTGGACTAGCGGGAGCCGAGCAGTTCTTC. This encodes CASRPGLAGAEQFF. The gene calls are TRBV2 and TRBJ2-1; 13 bases are a match to TRBD2. Germline V lookup: CDR1 SNHLY, CDR2 FYNNEI. Losses at the gene ends were 6 bases for V and 10 bases for J; bases not matched to a gene: 6. The length of the CDR3 is 14 residues.

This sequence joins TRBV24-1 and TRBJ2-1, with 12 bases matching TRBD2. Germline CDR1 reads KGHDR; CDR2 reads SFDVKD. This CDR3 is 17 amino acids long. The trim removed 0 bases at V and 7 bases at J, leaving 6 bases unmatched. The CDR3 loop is CATSDLPGTSGGNEQFF. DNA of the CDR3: TGTGCCACCAGTGATTTGCCGGGCACTAGCGGGGGGAATGAGCAGTTCTTC.

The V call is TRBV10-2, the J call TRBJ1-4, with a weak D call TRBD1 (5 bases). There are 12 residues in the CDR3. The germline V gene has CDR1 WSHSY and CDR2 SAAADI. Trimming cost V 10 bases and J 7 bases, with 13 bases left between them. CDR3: CATRVGGEKLFF. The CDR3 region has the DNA TGCGCCACCAGGGTGGGAGGTGAAAAACTGTTTTTT.

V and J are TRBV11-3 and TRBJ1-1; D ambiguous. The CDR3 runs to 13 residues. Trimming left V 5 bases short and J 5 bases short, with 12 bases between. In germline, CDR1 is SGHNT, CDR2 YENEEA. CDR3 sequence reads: CASSPAGSTEAFF. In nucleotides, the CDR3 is TGTGCCAGCAGCCCCGCCGGGTCAACTGAAGCTTTCTTT.

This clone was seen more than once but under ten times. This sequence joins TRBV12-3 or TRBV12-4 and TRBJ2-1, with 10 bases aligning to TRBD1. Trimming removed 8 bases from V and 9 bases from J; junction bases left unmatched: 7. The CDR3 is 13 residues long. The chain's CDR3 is CASGGTGVTEQFF. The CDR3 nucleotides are TGTGCCAGCGGAGGGACAGGGGTGACTGAGCAGTTCTTC.

This chain's CDR3 is CASSIEGGGKPQHF. CDR3 bases: TGTGCCAGTAGTATAGAGGGTGGGGGCAAGCCCCAGCATTTT. The V and J genes are TRBV19 and TRBJ1-5, with a tentative D call TRBD1 (6 bases). The V end was cut by 0 bases, the J end by 8 bases, with 11 bases between. The CDR3 runs 14 residues. CDR1 is LNHDA, CDR2 SQIVND, per germline (reference sequence).

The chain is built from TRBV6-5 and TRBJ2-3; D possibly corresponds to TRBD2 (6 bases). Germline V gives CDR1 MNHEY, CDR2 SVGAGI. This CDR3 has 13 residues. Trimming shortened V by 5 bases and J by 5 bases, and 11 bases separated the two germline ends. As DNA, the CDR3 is TGTGCCAGCAGTCGACTAGTACAAGATACGCAGTATTTT. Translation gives CASSRLVQDTQYF.

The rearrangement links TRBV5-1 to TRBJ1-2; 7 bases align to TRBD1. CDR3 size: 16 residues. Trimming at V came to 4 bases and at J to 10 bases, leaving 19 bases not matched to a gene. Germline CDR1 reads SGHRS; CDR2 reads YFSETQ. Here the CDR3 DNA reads TGCGCCAGCAGCGCATACGGACAGGCGGAACGAGTTCTCTACACCTTC. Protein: CASSAYGQAERVLYTF.

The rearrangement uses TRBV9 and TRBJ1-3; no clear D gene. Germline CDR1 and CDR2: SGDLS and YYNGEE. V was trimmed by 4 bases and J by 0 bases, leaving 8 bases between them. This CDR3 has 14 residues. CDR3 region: CASSPERSGNTIYF. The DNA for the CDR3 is TGTGCCAGCAGCCCCGAGCGCTCTGGAAACACCATATATTTT.